The 30 T cell receptor beta chains reported below all come from one sample, sequenced in a study of blood T cell repertoires in COVID-19. Some clones are missing from TCRdb's copy, which holds only in-frame ones; the method was immunoSEQ multiplex PCR. The table records around 99,000 clones, 88% of them present only once. Sample: peripheral blood. The receptors come from a man aged 50-60 years with active or convalescent COVID-19.

This clone was seen once. The V and J genes are TRBV15 and TRBJ1-2; D might be TRBD1 (6 bases). V lost 3 bases and J lost 9, with 11 bases in between. In germline, CDR1 is LNHNV, CDR2 YYDKDF (reference sequence). This CDR3 contains 12 residues. This CDR3 is CATSSRWDSYTF. CDR3 nucleotide sequence: TGTGCCACCAGCAGCCGGTGGGACAGCTACACCTTC.

The V and J genes are TRBV18 and TRBJ2-2; 7 bases line up with TRBD1. J was trimmed by 0 bases and V by 6 bases; bases with no gene match: 4. This CDR3 spans 15 amino acids. Germline lookup yields CDR1 KGHSH and CDR2 LQKENI. The CDR3 coding sequence is TGTGCCAGCTCGCGGACAGGTCCGAACACCGGGGAGCTGTTTTTT. Amino acids: CASSRTGPNTGELFF.

The chain's CDR3 is CASSVGGEQYF. The CDR3 DNA is TGTGCCAGCAGCGTAGGAGGGGAGCAGTACTTC. The chain uses TRBV9 and TRBJ2-7, with a tentative D call TRBD2 (5 bases). Germline V lookup: CDR1 SGDLS, CDR2 YYNGEE. V lost 0 bases and J 7 bases, leaving 5 bases between the germline ends. This CDR3 comprises 11 residues.

This clone was seen just once. The V and J genes are TRBV2 and TRBJ2-1; 9 positions match TRBD1. Trimming cost V 7 bases and J 3 bases; bases outside gene matches: 4. This CDR3 region has 14 residues. In germline, CDR1 is SNHLY, CDR2 FYNNEI. The CDR3 sequence: CASIVGQGYNEQFF. DNA of the CDR3: TGTGCCAGCATAGTGGGACAGGGCTACAATGAGCAGTTCTTC. Drawing the rest from reference TRBV2 and TRBJ2-1, the complete variable domain is EPEVTQTPSHQVTQMGQEVILRCVPISNHLYFYWYRQILGQKVEFLVSFYNNEISEKSEIFDDQFSVERPDGSNFTLKIRSTKLEDSAMYFCASIVGQGYNEQFFGPGTRLTVL.

Note on this clone: An end of the junction differs from the germline gene, which may be a read error. The gene calls are TRBV3-1 (or the pseudogene TRBV3-2) and TRBJ2-2; 7 nucleotides agree with TRBD1. This CDR3 comprises 11 residues. CDR1 is LGHDT and CDR2 is YNNKEL in the germline V gene (reference sequence). For the CDR3, the DNA is TGTGCCAGCAGCTCTCCAGGGGGGCTGTTTTTT. It codes for CASSSPGGLFF.

J is TRBJ1-2 and V is TRBV2, with 11 bases fitting TRBD1. CDR3 length: 15 amino acids. Germline lookup yields CDR1 SNHLY and CDR2 FYNNEI. V lost 7 bases to trimming and J lost 4 bases; unmatched junction nucleotides: 8. The CDR3 loop is CASTLVGTGGYGYTF. CDR3 bases: TGTGCCAGCACCCTGGTCGGGACAGGGGGCTATGGCTACACCTTC.

The CDR3 DNA is TGTGCCAGCAGTTTAGTAGGGCGGGCCCACAATGAGCAGTTCTTC. This encodes CASSLVGRAHNEQFF. This chain connects TRBV27 to TRBJ2-1, with D possibly matching TRBD2 (5 bases). Trimming removed 2 bases at V and 5 bases at J, with 13 bases between. The CDR3 is 15 residues long. Per the germline V gene, CDR1 is MNHEY and CDR2 is SMNVEV (reference sequence).

The rearrangement uses TRBV27 and TRBJ2-7; 10 nucleotides line up with TRBD1. From germline, CDR1 is MNHEY and CDR2 SMNVEV (reference sequence). The CDR3 is 15 residues long. Trimming cost V 8 bases and J 3 bases; bases outside gene matches: 10. CDR3 in DNA: TGTGCCAGCCCACTCCTGGGACAGGGGTACTACGAGCAGTACTTC. It encodes CASPLLGQGYYEQYF.

V gene TRBV2 combines with J gene TRBJ2-1, with 7 nucleotides matching TRBD2. CDR1 is SNHLY and CDR2 is FYNNEI in the germline V gene. CDR3 length: 15 residues. V was pared by 4 bases and J by 4 bases, with 7 bases of the junction left unmatched. CDR3 DNA: TGTGCCAGCAGTGTCGAACTAGCGCTTTACAATGAGCAGTTCTTC. This sequence encodes CASSVELALYNEQFF.

This clone has only one observation. V usage is TRBV6-2 or TRBV6-3 and J usage is TRBJ1-2; a weak D match, TRBD1 (5 bases). The CDR3 has 18 amino acids. Trimming pared 5 bases from V and 3 bases from J, leaving 25 bases between. Germline values: CDR1 MNHEY, CDR2 SVGEGT. The CDR3 reads CASSTTGGWDVYDYGYTF. The CDR3 region has the DNA TGTGCCAGCAGTACAACAGGTGGTTGGGATGTCTACGACTATGGCTACACCTTC.

V usage is TRBV7-8 and J usage is TRBJ2-7, with TRBD2 matching 9 bases. V lost 5 bases, J lost 2 bases, and 7 bases stayed unmatched. Germline V gene lookup returns CDR1 SGHVS and CDR2 FQNEAQ. The CDR3 is 15 residues long. CDR3: CASSPRLAEAYEQYF. The CDR3 nucleotides are TGTGCCAGCAGCCCTCGACTAGCGGAGGCCTACGAGCAGTACTTC.

The chain has TRBV5-6 and TRBJ2-7, with unresolved D. This CDR3 has 17 amino acids. V lost 1 base, J lost 0 bases, and 17 bases lay in between. Germline CDR1 is SGHDT and CDR2 is YYEEEE. The CDR3 region has the DNA TGTGCCAGCAGCTTGCCTCAGGTCCTGGGTAGCTCCTACGAGCAGTACTTC. Translating gives CASSLPQVLGSSYEQYF.

V and J are TRBV29-1 and TRBJ1-6; D is possibly TRBD1 (5 bases). The CDR3 loop spans 13 amino acids. Germline CDR1 SQVTM, CDR2 ANQGSEA. V shed 4 bases and J shed 10 bases, with 14 bases lying between them. CDR3 sequence: CSVGGGGDSPLHF. The CDR3 DNA is TGCAGCGTTGGTGGGGGAGGGGACTCACCCCTCCACTTT.

J is TRBJ1-1 and V is TRBV6-1; D ambiguous. Germline-derived CDR1 and CDR2 are MNHNS and SASEGT. The germline V and J ends were trimmed by 1 base and 6 bases, with 9 bases remaining between them. The CDR3 runs to 13 residues. The CDR3 protein is CASSEVSAAEAFF. In nucleotides, the CDR3 is TGTGCCAGCAGTGAAGTGAGCGCGGCTGAAGCTTTCTTT.

This clone was observed a few times. The rearrangement uses TRBV7-9 and TRBJ2-1; D is unclear. Germline values: CDR1 SEHNR, CDR2 FQNEAQ (reference sequence). Deletions cut 1 base from V and 10 bases from J, with 20 bases between. This CDR3 has 16 amino acids. The CDR3 protein is CASSLGQALTRREQFF. The CDR3 DNA is TGTGCCAGCAGCTTAGGGCAAGCCCTGACCCGGCGGGAGCAGTTCTTC. Variable domain in full (rest from reference TRBV7-9 and TRBJ2-1): DTGVSQNPRHKITKRGQNVTFRCDPISEHNRLYWYRQTLGQGPEFLTYFQNEAQLEKSRLLSDRFSAERPKGSFSTLEIQRTEQGDSAMYLCASSLGQALTRREQFFGPGTRLTVL.

This chain links TRBV23-1 with TRBJ2-1; 9 positions agree with TRBD2. Being an ORF, TRBV23-1 has a function that is uncertain. V was clipped by 7 bases and J by 9 bases; unmatched bases: 4. The CDR3 totals 12 residues. CDR3 protein: CASTRGGGEQFF. The CDR3 DNA reads TGCGCCAGCACCCGCGGGGGGGGTGAGCAGTTCTTC.

The genes are TRBV12-2 and TRBJ2-5; the table names TRBD1, a call not compared with the DNA. TRBV12-2 is given as a pseudogene. This CDR3 is built from 11 residues. CDR3 sequence reads: CASRQMETQYF. CDR3 nucleotides: TGTGCAAGTCGTCAAATGGAGACCCAGTACTTC.

The chain employs TRBV6-5 and TRBJ2-5; 7 bases map to TRBD1. CDR1 is MNHEY, CDR2 SVGAGI, per germline. This CDR3 is 13 amino acids long. Trimming at V came to 7 bases and at J to 7 bases, leaving 9 bases not matched to a gene. The CDR3 sequence: CASMGTVKGTQYF. The CDR3 nucleotides read TGTGCCAGCATGGGGACAGTTAAGGGGACCCAGTACTTC.

The CDR3, as DNA: TGCGCCAGCAAAATCCTAGCGGGTATTAGCACAGATACGCAGTATTTT. This codes for CASKILAGISTDTQYF. The chain employs TRBV5-1 and TRBJ2-3; 8 nucleotides align to TRBD2. CDR3 length: 16 residues. The germline CDR1 and CDR2 sequences are SGHRS and YFSETQ. Germline trimming cut 6 bases from V and 0 bases from J; bases unmatched to any gene: 9. Based on the CDR3 plus reference TRBV5-1 and TRBJ2-3, the full variable domain is KAGVTQTPRYLIKTRGQQVTLSCSPISGHRSVSWYQQTPGQGLQFLFEYFSETQRNKGNFPGRFSGRQFSNSRSEMNVSTLELGDSALYLCASKILAGISTDTQYFGPGTRLTVL.

J is TRBJ2-3 and V is TRBV19; 10 bases align to TRBD1. V shed 3 bases and J 6 bases; nucleotides not matched to a gene: 9. The CDR3 length is 16 residues. Germline V gives CDR1 LNHDA, CDR2 SQIVND (reference sequence). CDR3 DNA sequence: TGTGCCAGTAGTATCGACGGGACAGGGGCTGTGGATACGCAGTATTTT. Protein sequence: CASSIDGTGAVDTQYF.

The V call is TRBV9, the J call TRBJ2-7; 7 bases are shared with TRBD1. This CDR3 contains 13 residues. CDR1 and CDR2 (germline): SGDLS, YYNGEE. Germline trimming cut 6 bases from V and 0 bases from J; bases unmatched to any gene: 3. The CDR3 loop is CASNRQGSYEQYF. The CDR3 DNA reads as TGTGCCAGCAACAGACAGGGCTCCTACGAGCAGTACTTC.

The chain employs TRBV5-1 and TRBJ2-1, with TRBD1 matching over 10 bases. Germline V gene sequence: CDR1 SGHRS, CDR2 YFSETQ. The CDR3 consists of 15 residues. The V and J ends lost 3 bases and 5 bases, in that order; junction bases with no gene match: 5. CDR3 amino acids: CASSSGTGDHNEQFF. CDR3 bases: TGCGCCAGCAGCTCAGGGACAGGGGATCACAATGAGCAGTTCTTC.

The J gene is TRBJ2-3, the V gene TRBV27, with 8 bases identical to TRBD2. V gave up 10 bases and J gave up 0 bases; unmatched junction bases: 12. In germline, CDR1 is MNHEY, CDR2 SMNVEV (reference sequence). The length of the CDR3 is 16 residues. CDR3 protein: CATQSLAGPSTDTQYF. As DNA, the CDR3 is TGTGCCACTCAATCTTTAGCGGGACCAAGCACAGATACGCAGTATTTT.

The chain combines TRBV28 with TRBJ2-7; 14 nucleotides match TRBD2. The CDR3 runs to 14 residues. J was trimmed by 5 bases and V by 4 bases; bases with no gene match: 1. Germline lookup yields CDR1 MDHEN and CDR2 SYDVKM. The CDR3 DNA reads TGTGCCAGCAGTTCGGGACTAGCGGGAGACGAGCAGTACTTC. This translates into CASSSGLAGDEQYF.

This chain connects TRBV20-1 to TRBJ2-1; 7 bases agree with TRBD2. The CDR3 covers 15 residues. Germline assignment: CDR1 DFQATT and CDR2 SNEGSKA (reference sequence). Trimming at V came to 3 bases and at J to 2 bases, leaving 7 bases not matched to a gene. CDR3 in amino acids: CSASWRESTYNEQFF. Here the CDR3 DNA reads TGCAGTGCTAGTTGGCGGGAGTCAACCTACAATGAGCAGTTCTTC.

This clone has a single count. This chain connects TRBV28 to TRBJ2-1, with 13 bases identical to TRBD2. CDR3 length: 17 amino acids. Germline trimming cut 0 bases from V and 4 bases from J; bases unmatched to any gene: 3. Germline assignment: CDR1 MDHEN and CDR2 SYDVKM. CDR3 coding DNA: TGTGCCAGCAGTTTATGGGGACTAGCGGGACGTTACAATGAGCAGTTCTTC. Translation gives CASSLWGLAGRYNEQFF.

The chain combines TRBV7-9 with TRBJ1-1, with D perhaps TRBD1 (6 bases). Trimming took off 6 bases at V and 1 base at J, with 15 bases between the two ends. This CDR3 spans 15 amino acids. CDR1 is SEHNR, CDR2 FQNEAQ, per germline (reference sequence). CDR3 in amino acids: CASSPRQAENTEAFF. The DNA for the CDR3 is TGTGCCAGCAGTCCGAGACAGGCGGAGAACACTGAAGCTTTCTTT.

The chain combines TRBV19 with TRBJ2-3; 9 nucleotides agree with TRBD1. Losses at the gene ends were 5 bases for V and 3 bases for J; bases not matched to a gene: 3. Germline CDR1 is LNHDA and CDR2 is SQIVND (reference sequence). The CDR3 is made up of 14 amino acids. The CDR3 nucleotides are TGTGCCAGTAGTGACAGGGGGACAACAGATACGCAGTATTTT. Translation: CASSDRGTTDTQYF. The full variable domain, completed using reference TRBV19 and TRBJ2-3, is DGGITQSPKYLFRKEGQNVTLSCEQNLNHDAMYWYRQDPGQGLRLIYYSQIVNDFQKGDIAEGYSVSREKKESFPLTVTSAQKNPTAFYLCASSDRGTTDTQYFGPGTRLTVL.

The chain is built from TRBV11-3 and TRBJ2-3; TRBD2 aligns across 9 bases. CDR3 size: 15 residues. CDR1 and CDR2 from the germline V gene are SGHNT and YENEEA. After removal of 0 bases from V and 6 bases from J, the junction contained 4 bases not matched to a gene. CDR3 region: CASSLEGSGSDTQYF. As DNA, the CDR3 is TGTGCCAGCAGCTTAGAGGGTAGCGGGAGTGATACGCAGTATTTT.

The chain uses TRBV7-8 and TRBJ1-5, with 10 bases lining up with TRBD1. Germline V gene sequence: CDR1 SGHVS, CDR2 FQNEAQ. Trimming took 5 bases from V and 9 from J; bases not matched to a gene: 7. This CDR3 is 14 amino acids long. The CDR3: CASSPGTGEVPQHF. CDR3 bases: TGTGCCAGCAGCCCAGGGACAGGGGAGGTGCCCCAGCATTTT. The full variable domain, rest sourced from reference TRBV7-8 and TRBJ1-5, is GAGVSQSPRYKVAKRGQDVALRCDPISGHVSLFWYQQALGQGPEFLTYFQNEAQLDKSGLPSDRFFAERPEGSVSTLKIQRTQQEDSAVYLCASSPGTGEVPQHFGDGTRLSIL.